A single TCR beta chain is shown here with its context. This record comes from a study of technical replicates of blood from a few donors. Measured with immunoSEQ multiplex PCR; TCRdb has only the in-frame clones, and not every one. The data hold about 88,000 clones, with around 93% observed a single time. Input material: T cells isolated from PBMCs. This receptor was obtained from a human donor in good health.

The CDR3 sequence: CASGQELYEQYF. CDR3 DNA: TGTGCCAGCGGACAGGAATTATACGAGCAGTACTTC. The V gene is TRBV6-5, the J gene TRBJ2-7; 7 bases match TRBD1. The germline gives CDR1 MNHEY, CDR2 SVGAGI. Germline trimming cut 8 bases from V and 4 bases from J; bases unmatched to any gene: 5. This CDR3 has 12 residues.